The rows below give T cell receptor beta chains drawn from one sample of a study of CD8 T cells in ankylosing spondylitis. TCRdb fed the 5' RACE reads into MiXCR, producing one record per CDR3 protein. The repertoire has hundreds of thousands of distinct CDR3 sequences, 8.6% of them found once; the top ten carry nearly 7%. The specimen was blood, either unsorted or a sorted T cell fraction (not recorded which). These receptors originate from a male donor with ankylosing spondylitis or in good health (not recorded which). The CDR3 runs from the conserved cysteine through the conserved F or W. D genes are given only for firm matches. Size is stated for part of the rows, as once, few or many counts, or as a class when the clone is expanded.

J | size | V | D | length | DNA | CDR3
TRBJ1-2 | many | TRBV29-1 | . | 15 | TGCAGCGTTGAAGATCGTTCCAGGGGCCATTATGGCTACACCTTC | CSVEDRSRGHYGYTF
TRBJ2-7 | many | TRBV5-1 | . | 14 | TGCGCCAGCAGCTCGGGAGATGATTCCTACGAGCAGTACTTC | CASSSGDDSYEQYF
TRBJ2-1 | many | TRBV7-9 | . | 16 | TGTGCCAGCAGCTTTCCGAAGGCTAGCTCCTACAATGAGCAGTTCTTC | CASSFPKASSYNEQFF
TRBJ1-2 | many | TRBV20-1 | TRBD1 | 15 | TGCAGTGCTAGAGACCCAGGGGGCGCCCACTATGGCTACACCTTC | CSARDPGGAHYGYTF
TRBJ2-7 | . | TRBV29-1 | . | 11 | TGCAGCGTTGAAGAGGGGAACGAGCAGTACTTC | CSVEEGNEQYF
TRBJ1-3 | many | TRBV18 | . | 14 | TGTGCCAGCTCAGCAGGGACGGCTGGAAACACCATATATTTT | CASSAGTAGNTIYF
TRBJ2-3 | few | TRBV5-5 | . | 18 | TGTGCCAGCAGCTTGGTGCCGGTCGCGGGACGTAGCACAGATACGCAGTATTTT | CASSLVPVAGRSTDTQYF
TRBJ2-1 | many | TRBV12-3/TRBV12-4 | TRBD2 | 15 | TGTGCCAGCAGCCCCTCTAGCGGTCGTTGGGGCGAGCAGTTCTTC | CASSPSSGRWGEQFF
TRBJ2-5 | few | TRBV5-1 | . | 14 | TGCGCCACCTCCGTGGGCAGGGGCCAAGAGACCCAGTACTTC | CATSVGRGQETQYF
TRBJ2-7 | . | TRBV18 | . | 14 | TGTGCCAGCTCTGGGGTGACAGAGGGGTACGAGCAGTACTTC | CASSGVTEGYEQYF
TRBJ1-2 | . | TRBV30 | TRBD1 | 17 | TGTGCCTGGAGTGAGCCCGGGACAGCTAAAACCCACTATGGCTACACCTTC | CAWSEPGTAKTHYGYTF
TRBJ1-3 | many | TRBV29-1 | TRBD1 | 14 | TGCAGCGTCGCTACAGGGACAGGTGGAAACACCATATATTTT | CSVATGTGGNTIYF
TRBJ1-2 | many | TRBV9 | . | 16 | TGTGCCAGCAGCCCGGGGGACTCCGGAGCTAACTATGGCTACACCTTC | CASSPGDSGANYGYTF
TRBJ1-2 | few | TRBV4-1 | . | 14 | TGCGCCAGCAGCCCGCTTATGAGGGGACACGGCTACACCTTC | CASSPLMRGHGYTF
TRBJ2-7 | few | TRBV7-2 | . | 15 | TGTGCCAGCAGCCCCGATAGCGTTATGTCCTACGAGCAGTACTTC | CASSPDSVMSYEQYF
TRBJ2-7 | few | TRBV20-1 | TRBD2 | 19 | TGCAGTGCCAGAGGCAGGCCGGGACTAGCGGGAGCCCTCACTCGCGAGCAGTACTTC | CSARGRPGLAGALTREQYF
TRBJ1-1 | few | TRBV5-1 | . | 16 | TGCGCCAGCAGCTTGGCTTATGGGGCCATGAACACTGAAGCTTTCTTT | CASSLAYGAMNTEAFF
TRBJ2-7 | many | TRBV5-4 | TRBD1 | 14 | TGTGCCAGCAGCCGGGACAGGGCAGACTACGAGCAGTACTTC | CASSRDRADYEQYF
TRBJ2-5 | . | TRBV7-2 | . | 14 | TGTGCCAGCAGCTTAGAGGGACTGCGGGAGACCCAGTACTTC | CASSLEGLRETQYF
TRBJ1-3 | many | TRBV20-1 | . | 13 | TGCAGTGCTAGGGAGGGACAAGGAAACACCATATATTTT | CSAREGQGNTIYF
TRBJ2-5 | many | TRBV7-9 | TRBD2 | 15 | TGTGCCAGCAGCTTAGTCCTAGCGGAGAAAGAGACCCAGTACTTC | CASSLVLAEKETQYF
TRBJ2-2 | many | TRBV3-1 | . | 17 | TGTGCCAGCAGCCAAGATTGGGCAGGGCTGACCACCGGGGAGCTGTTTTTT | CASSQDWAGLTTGELFF
TRBJ2-2 | many | TRBV9 | . | 15 | TGTGCCAGCAGCCCTCGTCCCCTAGGGACCGGGGAGCTGTTTTTT | CASSPRPLGTGELFF
TRBJ2-1 | . | TRBV20-1 | . | 18 | TGCTGGGCCCAGGCCCCGGGCTCCCCTCCGAGCTCCTACAATGAGCAGTTCTTC | CWAQAPGSPPSSYNEQFF
TRBJ2-3 | many | TRBV6-6 | . | 11 | TGTGCCAGCAGTCCAACAGGAGTTCCGTATTTT | CASSPTGVPYF
TRBJ2-1 | many | TRBV2 | . | 12 | TGTGCCAGCAACCCCAGCGGACGTGAGCAGTTCTTC | CASNPSGREQFF
TRBJ2-2 | many | TRBV20-1 | TRBD1 | 15 | TGCAGTGCACGACAGGGGCCGCGATACACCGGGGAGCTGTTTTTT | CSARQGPRYTGELFF
TRBJ1-2 | . | TRBV5-5 | . | 15 | TGTGCCAGCAGCATGGGAACGGCACCTAACTATGGCTACACCTTC | CASSMGTAPNYGYTF
TRBJ2-7 | many | TRBV20-1 | TRBD2 | 15 | TGCAGTGCTAGAGATCCAACTAGCGGAATCTACGAGCAGTACTTC | CSARDPTSGIYEQYF
TRBJ2-1 | many | TRBV29-1 | TRBD1 | 14 | TGCAGCGTTGAAGGCGGGACAGGGGACAATGAGCAGTTCTTC | CSVEGGTGDNEQFF